These T cell receptor beta chains were read from a single sample in a study of blood T cell repertoires in COVID-19. TCRdb keeps only in-frame clones here, not all; method: immunoSEQ multiplex PCR. Among 150,000 to 200,000 clones listed, approximately 83% were seen once. Material for sequencing was peripheral blood. Receptor source: a woman older than 75 with active or convalescent COVID-19. Each CDR3 is given with its conserved first and last residue. D genes are given only for firm matches. Clone sizes are given selectively: once, few, many, or a class where the clone is expanded.

V gene	J gene	clone size	D gene	CDR3 DNA	CDR3 protein
TRBV10-3	TRBJ1-4	.	.	TGTGCCATCAGTGAGTCTTCAGGGAATGAAAAACTGTTTTTT	CAISESSGNEKLFF
TRBV7-2	TRBJ1-4	.	.	TGTGCCAGCAGCCCCGGGAGGGGGGCCGGCACTAATGAAAAACTGTTTTTT	CASSPGRGAGTNEKLFF
TRBV6-6	TRBJ2-6	.	.	TGTGCCAGCAGTTGGACCGGCGGGTCTGGGGCCAACGTCCTGACTTTC	CASSWTGGSGANVLTF
TRBV7-6	TRBJ2-3	once	TRBD2	TGTGCCAGCAGCCCATTCGGGGCGGGGGGCACAGATACGCAGTATTTT	CASSPFGAGGTDTQYF
TRBV2	TRBJ2-1	.	TRBD1	TGTGCCAGCAGTGGGGGAAGGGGACAGGGCCACAATGAGCAGTTCTTC	CASSGGRGQGHNEQFF
TRBV27	TRBJ2-7	.	.	TGTGCCAGCAGGGTGGGAGGCACCTACGAGCAGTACTTC	CASRVGGTYEQYF
TRBV5-4	TRBJ1-5	.	TRBD1	TGTGCCAGCAGCTTGGGCTCAACAGGGGGCCCCAATCAGCCCCAGCATTTT	CASSLGSTGGPNQPQHF
TRBV10-3	TRBJ1-5	.	.	TGTGCCATCAGTGACCCATCGGGAGGTCAGCTTAATCAGCCCCAGCATTTT	CAISDPSGGQLNQPQHF
TRBV7-2	TRBJ1-5	.	TRBD1	TGTGCCAGCAGCTTAGACAGGGGGCGCGGTCAGCCCCAGCATTTT	CASSLDRGRGQPQHF
TRBV11-2	TRBJ1-2	few	.	TGTGCCAGCAGCCTAGGAGTACCCGGGTATGGCTACACCTTC	CASSLGVPGYGYTF
TRBV19	TRBJ1-5	once	.	TGTGCCAGTAGTATCTACCAAGGCGGTCAGCCCCAGCATTTT	CASSIYQGGQPQHF
TRBV7-9	TRBJ1-4	.	TRBD1	TGTGCCAGCAGCCCGGGACAGGGTGTGGAAAAACTGTTTTTT	CASSPGQGVEKLFF
TRBV9	TRBJ1-2	.	TRBD1	TGTGCCAGCAGTACACAGGGGACTTCTAACTATGGCTACACCTTC	CASSTQGTSNYGYTF
TRBV27	TRBJ1-1	.	TRBD1	TGTGCCAGCAGTCTGGACAGGCTGAACACTGAAGCTTTCTTT	CASSLDRLNTEAFF
TRBV7-8	TRBJ1-2	.	TRBD1	TGTGCCAGCAGCTCCGGGACAGGGGGCGGCTACACCTTC	CASSSGTGGGYTF
TRBV11-1	TRBJ2-7	.	.	TGTGCCAGCAGCTTTGAGGGGGCGGGAGAGCAGTACTTC	CASSFEGAGEQYF
TRBV6-2/TRBV6-3	TRBJ1-2	.	.	TGTGCCAGCAGTTATCCAGTGGTTAACTATGGCTACACCTTC	CASSYPVVNYGYTF
TRBV6-5	TRBJ1-2	.	.	TGTGCCAGCAGGCCCGGGGCTAACTATGGCTACACCTTC	CASRPGANYGYTF
TRBV10-3	TRBJ1-5	once	.	TGTGCCACCAACAGAGAGTATAGCAATCAGCCCCAGCATTTT	CATNREYSNQPQHF
TRBV5-1	TRBJ2-3	.	TRBD2	TGCGCCAGCAGCGGGAGCGGGGGGGCCGCAGATACGCAGTATTTT	CASSGSGGAADTQYF
TRBV27	TRBJ1-4	.	.	TGTGCCAGCAGTTTTGGTCGTGGGAGCACTAATGAAAAACTGTTTTTT	CASSFGRGSTNEKLFF
TRBV7-2	TRBJ1-2	.	TRBD1	TGTGCCAGCAGCTCTAGACAGGGAGTGCCTAATGGCTACACCTTC	CASSSRQGVPNGYTF
TRBV7-8	TRBJ1-2	few	TRBD1	TGTGCCAGCAGCTTAGATTTGAGTTCCGGACAGGGGCTTACTCCTAACTATGGCTACACCTTC	CASSLDLSSGQGLTPNYGYTF